This T cell receptor (beta chain) comes out of a study of response to subunit inactivated influenza vaccine. TCRdb processed the RT-PCR reads anew with MiXCR; each CDR3 protein has one entry. The data contain about 500,000 distinct CDR3 sequences, 16% of them singletons. V was cut by 0 bases and J by 1 base, with 10 bases left in between. This CDR3 contains 15 residues. Germline CDR1 and CDR2: SGHRS and YFSETQ. This clonotype showed up just a few times. Its antigen is unknown. General study findings and limits: Seasonal influenza vaccination, on each occasion, was suggested by the authors to recruit few new T cells.

Sequenced material: CD4+ T cells sorted from PBMCs, taken approximately 25 months after vaccination. The sequence was collected from a man aged 45 to 75 who received an inactivated influenza vaccine. The V call is TRBV5-1, the J call TRBJ2-5, with TRBD2 as a possible D gene (5 bases). The CDR3, as DNA: TGCGCCAGCAGCTTGGCCCAAGCGGCCCAAGAGACCCAGTACTTC. Protein sequence: CASSLAQAAQETQYF. The complete variable domain, with remaining parts taken from reference TRBV5-1 and TRBJ2-5, reads KAGVTQTPRYLIKTRGQQVTLSCSPISGHRSVSWYQQTPGQGLQFLFEYFSETQRNKGNFPGRFSGRQFSNSRSEMNVSTLELGDSALYLCASSLAQAAQETQYFGPGTRLLVL.